This T cell receptor (beta chain) comes out of a study of CD8+ T cells in alopecia areata. The wider study: Treated individuals took tofacitinib by mouth, 5 to 10 mg twice daily.

Germline V gene lookup returns CDR1 SGHVS and CDR2 FQNEAQ. The length of the CDR3 is 15 residues. Trimming cost V 5 bases and J 2 bases; bases outside gene matches: 6. Study conclusions and caveats: Both scalp clonality and the expanded CD8+ clones among the top 100 showed a significant decrease with tofacitinib. Just one nonresponder means the tie between baseline CD8+ expansion and response stays uncertain.

A remark on this clone: Antigen specificity is unknown.

Extraction of RNA preceded its reverse transcription into cDNA, which served as the sequencing template. The table came from immunoSEQ multiplex PCR; TCRdb's copy has only in-frame clones and leaves some out. The sample holds some 210,000 clones; 66% are singletons and the top ten take about 1.2%. As for treatment: oral pan-JAK inhibitor, 5-10 mg twice daily. Sequencing used CD4+ T cells sorted from blood, obtained around week 46, from a patient treated with tofacitinib. This TCR was recovered from a human donor with alopecia areata. This chain connects TRBV7-8 to TRBJ2-7, with TRBD2 matching over 10 bases. CDR3 sequence reads: CASSTSGGVTYEQYF. In DNA, the CDR3 is TGTGCCAGCAGCACAAGCGGGGGGGTCACCTACGAGCAGTACTTC. Drawing the rest from reference TRBV7-8 and TRBJ2-7, the complete variable domain is GAGVSQSPRYKVAKRGQDVALRCDPISGHVSLFWYQQALGQGPEFLTYFQNEAQLDKSGLPSDRFFAERPEGSVSTLKIQRTQQEDSAVYLCASSTSGGVTYEQYFGPGTRLTVT.